The 32 T cell receptor beta chains given below trace back to one sample, sequenced in a study of cytomegalovirus exposure and HLA in healthy donors. The PCR had 60 Vbeta and 13 Jbeta primers. Sequenced by immunoSEQ multiplex PCR; TCRdb stores in-frame clones only, minus some. The listing records some 40,000 clones. What was sequenced was PBMCs. The receptors shown here come from a human donor in good health.

This chain connects TRBV7-3 to TRBJ1-1; D possibly corresponds to TRBD1 (5 bases). Germline values: CDR1 SGHTA, CDR2 FQGTGA. This CDR3 region has 13 residues. V was pared by 4 bases and J by 1 base, with 7 bases between. In nucleotides, the CDR3 is TGTGCCAGCAGCTCAGGGCCGAACACTGAAGCTTTCTTT. It is translated as CASSSGPNTEAFF.

This chain joins TRBV19 and TRBJ1-4; D call uncertain. This CDR3 comprises 15 residues. CDR1 LNHDA and CDR2 SQIVND come from the germline V gene (reference sequence). Trimming took 6 bases from V and 0 from J, leaving 11 bases between them. The CDR3 region is CASSTAGATNEKLFF. As DNA, the CDR3 is TGTGCCAGTAGCACCGCAGGTGCAACTAATGAAAAACTGTTTTTT.

The chain uses TRBV7-3 and TRBJ2-7; D possibly corresponds to TRBD1 (6 bases). The CDR3 has 12 amino acids. Trimming shortened V by 5 bases and J by 6 bases, and 11 bases separated the two germline ends. CDR1 SGHTA and CDR2 FQGTGA come from the germline V gene. DNA for the CDR3: TGTGCCAGCAGCCAACCAGGGGCCGAGCAGTACTTC. This encodes CASSQPGAEQYF.

The chain employs TRBV5-4 and TRBJ2-5, with D maybe TRBD2 (5 bases). The V end lost 4 bases, the J end lost 0 bases, and 10 bases lay between the germline ends. CDR3 length: 14 amino acids. The germline V gene encodes CDR1 SGHNT and CDR2 YYREEE (reference sequence). Written as DNA, the CDR3 is TGTGCCAGCAGCCCGGGAAATAACCAAGAGACCCAGTACTTC. Residues: CASSPGNNQETQYF.

The V and J genes are TRBV18 and TRBJ2-5; the match to TRBD1 covers 9 bases. Germline CDR1 is KGHSH and CDR2 is LQKENI. J gave up 3 bases and V 4 bases, and 9 bases lay outside the gene matches. The CDR3 is 16 residues long. The CDR3 region is CASSLLRTGEEETQYF. DNA for the CDR3: TGTGCCAGCTCACTACTTCGGACAGGGGAGGAAGAGACCCAGTACTTC.

The chain has TRBV2 and TRBJ1-1; 8 bases agree with TRBD1. V was clipped by 4 bases and J by 4 bases; unmatched bases: 8. This CDR3 has 15 residues. Germline assignment: CDR1 SNHLY and CDR2 FYNNEI. The CDR3 loop is CASSGDTGGATEAFF. DNA for the CDR3: TGTGCCAGCAGTGGTGATACAGGGGGAGCCACTGAAGCTTTCTTT.

V and J are TRBV11-3 and TRBJ2-7, with D tentatively TRBD1 (6 bases). The V end was cut by 5 bases, the J end by 3 bases, with 11 bases between. This CDR3 is built from 13 residues. The germline V gene encodes CDR1 SGHNT and CDR2 YENEEA. The CDR3 sequence: CASSPGHNYEQYF. The CDR3 bases are TGTGCCAGCAGCCCGGGACACAACTACGAGCAGTACTTC.

The rearrangement joins TRBV4-1 to TRBJ2-7; 7 nucleotides agree with TRBD1. CDR3 size: 14 residues. Germline-derived CDR1 and CDR2 are MGHRA and YSYEKL. Unmatched junction bases numbered 1, after V lost 0 bases and J lost 2 bases. CDR3 bases: TGCGCCAGCAGCCAAGAAAGGGGGCCCTACGAGCAGTACTTC. The encoded protein is CASSQERGPYEQYF.

The chain recombines TRBV7-9 with TRBJ1-1, with 7 bases identical to TRBD1. Germline CDR1 and CDR2: SEHNR and FQNEAQ (reference sequence). CDR3 size: 15 residues. Trimming took 5 bases from V and 3 from J; bases not matched to a gene: 9. The CDR3 sequence: CASSPVQGLDTEAFF. In nucleotides, the CDR3 is TGTGCCAGCAGCCCGGTACAGGGGCTAGACACTGAAGCTTTCTTT. The variable domain in full, completed from reference TRBV7-9 and TRBJ1-1, reads DTGVSQNPRHKITKRGQNVTFRCDPISEHNRLYWYRQTLGQGPEFLTYFQNEAQLEKSRLLSDRFSAERPKGSFSTLEIQRTEQGDSAMYLCASSPVQGLDTEAFFGQGTRLTVV.

V and J are TRBV4-1 and TRBJ2-5, with D possibly TRBD2 on 5 matching bases. The germline CDR1 and CDR2 sequences are MGHRA and YSYEKL. Trimming pared 5 bases from V and 5 bases from J, leaving 15 bases between. CDR3 length: 14 residues. For the CDR3, the DNA is TGCGCCAGCAGCATACCAGGAGGTCGGGAGACCCAGTACTTC. Amino acids: CASSIPGGRETQYF.

V and J are TRBV7-2 and TRBJ2-7; 9 positions match TRBD1. J lost 2 bases, V lost 3 bases, and 2 bases had no gene match. The germline gives CDR1 SGHTA, CDR2 FQGNSA. The CDR3 loop spans 14 amino acids. This chain's CDR3 is CASSFGTGTYEQYF. Written as DNA, the CDR3 is TGTGCCAGCAGCTTTGGGACAGGGACCTACGAGCAGTACTTC.

The chain is built from TRBV7-3 and TRBJ2-2; tentative D call: TRBD1 (6 bases). V lost 3 bases and J 5 bases, leaving 10 bases between the germline ends. Germline assignment: CDR1 SGHTA and CDR2 FQGTGA. The CDR3 extends over 14 amino acids. DNA of the CDR3: TGTGCCAGCAGCTTGTCAGGACAGACCGGGGAGCTGTTTTTT. It codes for CASSLSGQTGELFF.

The chain has TRBV6-1 and TRBJ1-1; 11 bases match TRBD1. Trimming at V came to 3 bases and at J to 4 bases, leaving 10 bases not matched to a gene. CDR3 length: 17 amino acids. Germline values: CDR1 MNHNS, CDR2 SASEGT. CDR3 sequence: CASSDPPDRGPATEAFF. CDR3 DNA: TGTGCCAGCAGTGACCCCCCGGACAGGGGGCCGGCCACTGAAGCTTTCTTT.

The rearrangement uses TRBV28 and TRBJ2-7; D perhaps matches TRBD1 (5 bases). V lost 6 bases to trimming and J lost 2 bases, with 5 bases between them. The CDR3 loop spans 11 amino acids. Per the germline V gene, CDR1 is MDHEN and CDR2 is SYDVKM. CDR3 amino acids: CASRDTYEQYF. Written as DNA, the CDR3 is TGTGCCAGCAGGGACACCTACGAGCAGTACTTC.

The CDR3 reads CASSFVGQGSRNTEAFF. CDR3 DNA: TGTGCCAGCAGTTTCGTCGGGCAGGGAAGCCGGAACACTGAAGCTTTCTTT. This chain connects TRBV28 to TRBJ1-1, with D possibly TRBD1 on 5 matching bases. The CDR3 runs to 17 residues. Germline CDR1 and CDR2: MDHEN and SYDVKM. V shed 3 bases and J shed 1 base, with 18 bases lying between them.

The rearrangement uses TRBV7-2 and TRBJ1-1; D uncertain. The CDR3 is made up of 15 amino acids. Germline V CDR1 and CDR2: SGHTA, FQGNSA. V shed 5 bases and J shed 0 bases, with 13 bases lying between them. CDR3 loop: CASSPSRNMNTEAFF. CDR3 DNA sequence: TGTGCCAGCAGCCCTTCCAGGAACATGAACACTGAAGCTTTCTTT.

The chain carries TRBV13 and TRBJ2-3; 13 positions agree with TRBD2. The CDR3 consists of 19 residues. Germline-derived CDR1 and CDR2 are PRHDT and FYEKMQ (reference sequence). The J segment lost 0 bases and the V segment lost 5 bases, leaving 11 bases of the junction unmatched. CDR3 protein: CASSLTTSGGPLSTDTQYF. CDR3 sequence (DNA): TGTGCCAGCAGCCTAACGACTAGCGGGGGGCCTTTAAGCACAGATACGCAGTATTTT. Together with reference TRBV13 and TRBJ2-3, the CDR3 gives the full variable domain: AAGVIQSPRHLIKEKRETATLKCYPIPRHDTVYWYQQGPGQDPQFLISFYEKMQSDKGSIPDRFSAQQFSDYHSELNMSSLELGDSALYFCASSLTTSGGPLSTDTQYFGPGTRLTVL.

This chain connects TRBV7-9 to TRBJ2-3, with D maybe TRBD2 (6 bases). Trimming pared 0 bases from V and 3 bases from J, leaving 10 bases between. Per the germline V gene, CDR1 is SEHNR and CDR2 is FQNEAQ (reference sequence). This CDR3 has 15 amino acids. This CDR3 reads CASSLAGRGTDTQYF. As DNA, the CDR3 is TGTGCCAGCAGCTTAGCGGGGCGGGGTACAGATACGCAGTATTTT. Variable domain in full (rest from reference TRBV7-9 and TRBJ2-3): DTGVSQNPRHKITKRGQNVTFRCDPISEHNRLYWYRQTLGQGPEFLTYFQNEAQLEKSRLLSDRFSAERPKGSFSTLEIQRTEQGDSAMYLCASSLAGRGTDTQYFGPGTRLTVL.

The chain links TRBV30 to TRBJ2-1; maybe TRBD2 (5 bases). CDR3 size: 11 residues. CDR1 and CDR2 (germline): GTSNPN, SVGIG (reference sequence). Trimming pared 5 bases from V and 12 bases from J, leaving 14 bases between. In nucleotides, the CDR3 is TGTGCCTGGGGACCCATCGGGGTGCAGTTCTTC. It specifies CAWGPIGVQFF.

The chain recombines TRBV19 with TRBJ2-7; 7 nucleotides line up with TRBD1. Germline CDR1 is LNHDA and CDR2 is SQIVND (reference sequence). This CDR3 contains 13 residues. V lost 4 bases and J lost 3; bases outside the gene matches: 3. The DNA for the CDR3 is TGTGCCAGTAGTACATCAGGGGGCTACGAGCAGTACTTC. Protein: CASSTSGGYEQYF. Drawing the rest from reference TRBV19 and TRBJ2-7, the complete variable domain is DGGITQSPKYLFRKEGQNVTLSCEQNLNHDAMYWYRQDPGQGLRLIYYSQIVNDFQKGDIAEGYSVSREKKESFPLTVTSAQKNPTAFYLCASSTSGGYEQYFGPGTRLTVT.

About this clone: The identical CDR3 is also encoded by other nucleotide sequences in the sample. V usage is TRBV13 and J usage is TRBJ1-2; 7 positions match TRBD1. CDR1 is PRHDT, CDR2 FYEKMQ, per germline (reference sequence). The CDR3 length is 11 residues. After removal of 6 bases from V and 6 bases from J, the junction contained 1 base not matched to a gene. The CDR3 DNA follows: TGTGCCAGCAGTACAGGGGATGGCTACACCTTC. It codes for CASSTGDGYTF.

This chain links TRBV5-4 with TRBJ1-3; 7 bases are shared with TRBD1. CDR1 SGHNT and CDR2 YYREEE come from the germline V gene (reference sequence). The V segment lost 4 bases and the J segment 0 bases; nucleotides outside the gene matches: 7. The CDR3 consists of 16 residues. CDR3 sequence: CASSLRGVDSGNTIYF. DNA for the CDR3: TGTGCCAGCAGCCTCAGGGGGGTAGACTCTGGAAACACCATATATTTT.

The chain links TRBV7-3 to TRBJ2-3, with 14 nucleotides matching TRBD2. Germline CDR1 and CDR2: SGHTA and FQGTGA. The CDR3 spans 18 residues. The junction had 6 bases not matched to a gene; V was cut back by 2 bases and J by 2 bases. CDR3 region: CASSLGLAGGVTTDTQYF. For the CDR3, the DNA is TGTGCCAGCAGCTTAGGACTAGCGGGGGGCGTAACCACAGATACGCAGTATTTT.

CDR3 coding DNA: TGTGCCAGCAGTTCCGGGACACCTAACTATGGCTACACCTTC. As protein: CASSSGTPNYGYTF. This chain connects TRBV6-5 to TRBJ1-2; possible D gene TRBD1, 6 bases. This CDR3 contains 14 residues. V lost 4 bases, J lost 0 bases, and 9 bases lay in between. The germline V gene encodes CDR1 MNHEY and CDR2 SVGAGI.

The rearrangement uses TRBV6-1 and TRBJ1-1, with D unresolved. This CDR3 has 14 residues. Germline CDR1 MNHNS, CDR2 SASEGT. V lost 3 bases and J lost 1, with 9 bases in between. CDR3 in DNA: TGTGCCAGCAGTGAGAGGGCGCCGAACACTGAAGCTTTCTTT. Its translation: CASSERAPNTEAFF.

The rearrangement links TRBV5-1 to TRBJ2-5, with 7 bases identical to TRBD1. The J call may not be correct, given that the DNA end is closer to TRBJ2-7. Germline V gene sequence: CDR1 SGHRS, CDR2 YFSETQ. The CDR3 consists of 15 residues. This CDR3 is CASSLEPGQQYEQYF. The CDR3 bases are TGCGCCAGCAGCTTGGAGCCGGGACAGCAGTACGAGCAGTACTTC.

The chain has TRBV5-4 and TRBJ2-1, with 8 bases lining up with TRBD2. From germline, CDR1 is SGHNT and CDR2 YYREEE (reference sequence). V lost 1 base, J lost 4 bases, and 4 bases stayed unmatched. This CDR3 comprises 15 residues. The CDR3 here is CASSLSSGTYNEQFF. Written as DNA, the CDR3 is TGTGCCAGCAGCTTGAGTAGCGGGACTTACAATGAGCAGTTCTTC.

The gene calls are TRBV30 and TRBJ2-2, with 8 bases matching TRBD1. The CDR3 has 15 amino acids. Trimming cost V 2 bases and J 3 bases; bases outside gene matches: 5. Germline V gives CDR1 GTSNPN, CDR2 SVGIG (reference sequence). CDR3 region: CAWSPPDRDTGELFF. Written as DNA, the CDR3 is TGTGCCTGGAGTCCACCGGACAGGGACACCGGGGAGCTGTTTTTT.

V gene TRBV4-1 combines with J gene TRBJ1-6, with D tentatively TRBD1 (6 bases). This CDR3 region has 12 residues. Germline V gene lookup returns CDR1 MGHRA and CDR2 YSYEKL. V was trimmed by 8 bases and J by 9 bases, leaving 11 bases between them. CDR3 protein: CASGAGVSPLHF. Written as DNA, the CDR3 is TGCGCCAGCGGAGCAGGGGTTTCACCCCTCCACTTT.

The gene calls are TRBV18 and TRBJ2-7; the match to TRBD1 covers 10 bases. Trimming removed 5 bases from V and 2 bases from J; junction bases left unmatched: 6. From germline, CDR1 is KGHSH and CDR2 LQKENI. CDR3 length: 15 amino acids. The CDR3 sequence: CASSLTGGGPYEQYF. The CDR3 region has the DNA TGTGCCAGCTCATTGACAGGGGGCGGACCCTACGAGCAGTACTTC.

The CDR3 nucleotides read TGTGCCAGCTCACCCCCGGGACAGAAAAACACCATATATTTT. As protein: CASSPPGQKNTIYF. The V gene is TRBV18, the J gene TRBJ1-3; 7 bases match TRBD1. From germline, CDR1 is KGHSH and CDR2 LQKENI. V was pared by 3 bases and J by 6 bases, with 5 bases of the junction left unmatched. The CDR3 has 14 amino acids.

This sequence joins TRBV11-1 and TRBJ1-1; 7 nucleotides agree with TRBD1. This CDR3 has 14 amino acids. V lost 5 bases, J lost 4 bases, and 7 bases stayed unmatched. The germline CDR1 and CDR2 sequences are SGHAT and FQDESV (reference sequence). CDR3 coding DNA: TGTGCCAGCAGCGACGACAGGGAAGGCACTGAAGCTTTCTTT. Residues: CASSDDREGTEAFF.